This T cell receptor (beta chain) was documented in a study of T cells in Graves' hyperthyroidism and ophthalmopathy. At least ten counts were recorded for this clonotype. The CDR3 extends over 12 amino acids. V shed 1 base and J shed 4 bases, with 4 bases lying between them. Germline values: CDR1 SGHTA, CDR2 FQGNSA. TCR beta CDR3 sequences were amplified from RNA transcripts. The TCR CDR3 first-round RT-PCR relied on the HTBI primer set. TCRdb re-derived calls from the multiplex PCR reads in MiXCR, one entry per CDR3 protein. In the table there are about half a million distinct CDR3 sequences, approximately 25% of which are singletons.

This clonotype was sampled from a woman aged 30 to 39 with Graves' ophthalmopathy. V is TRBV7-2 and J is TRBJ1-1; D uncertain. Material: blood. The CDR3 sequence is CASSLVSTEAFF. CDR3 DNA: TGTGCCAGCAGCTTAGTTTCCACTGAAGCTTTCTTT.